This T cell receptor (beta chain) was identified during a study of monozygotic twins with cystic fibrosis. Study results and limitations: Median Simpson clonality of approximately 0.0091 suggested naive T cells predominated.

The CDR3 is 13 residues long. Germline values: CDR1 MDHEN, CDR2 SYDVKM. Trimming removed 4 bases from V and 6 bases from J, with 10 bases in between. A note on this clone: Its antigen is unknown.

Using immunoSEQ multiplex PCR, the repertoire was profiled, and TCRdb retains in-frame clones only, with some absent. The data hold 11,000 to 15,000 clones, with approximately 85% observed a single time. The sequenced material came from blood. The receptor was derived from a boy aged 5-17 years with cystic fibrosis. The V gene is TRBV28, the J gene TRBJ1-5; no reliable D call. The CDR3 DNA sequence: TGTGCCAGCAGTTACGGGTGGAGTCAGCCCCAGCATTTT. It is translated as CASSYGWSQPQHF.